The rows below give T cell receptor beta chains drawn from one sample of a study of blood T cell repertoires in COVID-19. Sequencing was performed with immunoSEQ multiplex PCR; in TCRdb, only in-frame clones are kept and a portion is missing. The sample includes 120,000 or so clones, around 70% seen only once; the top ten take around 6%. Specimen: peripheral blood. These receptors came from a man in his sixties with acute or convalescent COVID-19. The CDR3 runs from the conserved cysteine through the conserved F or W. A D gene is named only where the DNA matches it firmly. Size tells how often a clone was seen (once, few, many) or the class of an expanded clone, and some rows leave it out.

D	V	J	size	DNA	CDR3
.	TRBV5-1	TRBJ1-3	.	TGCGCCAGCAGCTTGGCAGGCTTCTCTGGAAACACCATATATTTT	CASSLAGFSGNTIYF
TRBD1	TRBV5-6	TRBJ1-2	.	TGTGCCAGCAGCTTGGGGACAGGGGTCTATGGCTACACCTTC	CASSLGTGVYGYTF
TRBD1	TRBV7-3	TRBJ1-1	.	TGTGCCAGCAGCTCGGGACAGTCACTGAACACTGAAGCTTTCTTT	CASSSGQSLNTEAFF
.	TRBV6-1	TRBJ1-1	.	TGTGCCAGCAGTGAATCGGGGTCCGTTAACACTGAAGCTTTCTTT	CASSESGSVNTEAFF
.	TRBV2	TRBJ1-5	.	TGTGCCAGCAGTGTCGGCGGGGGGGATCAGCCCCAGCATTTT	CASSVGGGDQPQHF
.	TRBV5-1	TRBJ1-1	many	TGCGCCAGCAGCCAGACCGGACGAGGGAGCATGAACACTGAAGCTTTCTTT	CASSQTGRGSMNTEAFF
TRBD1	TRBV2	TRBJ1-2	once	TGTGCCAGCGGACTTAACCTCCCGGGACAGGGTAGAAGGACAGTCTATGGCTACACCTTC	CASGLNLPGQGRRTVYGYTF
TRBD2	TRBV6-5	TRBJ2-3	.	TGTGCCAGCAGTATTCGAGCTAGCGGGGTGGATACGCAGTATTTT	CASSIRASGVDTQYF
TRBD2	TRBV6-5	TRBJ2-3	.	TGTGCCAGCAGAGTAGCGGGAGAGACAGATACGCAGTATTTT	CASRVAGETDTQYF
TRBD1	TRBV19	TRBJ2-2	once	TGTGCCAGTAGTACCCCGGACAGGGGGAACACCGGGGAGCTGTTTTTT	CASSTPDRGNTGELFF
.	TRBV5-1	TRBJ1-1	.	TGCGCCAGCAGCTTGGATGGCGGCGGCACTGAAGCTTTCTTT	CASSLDGGGTEAFF
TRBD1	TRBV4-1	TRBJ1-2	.	TGCGCCAGCAGCCAAGAGCCGGACAGGGCCGGCTACACCTTC	CASSQEPDRAGYTF
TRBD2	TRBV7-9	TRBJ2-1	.	TGTGCCAGCAGCTTAGGTGCGGGGGATACCTCTGACGATGAGCAGTTCTTC	CASSLGAGDTSDDEQFF
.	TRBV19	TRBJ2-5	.	TGTGCCAGTAGTGAGGCCGGCACCTATCGAGAGACCCAGTACTTC	CASSEAGTYRETQYF
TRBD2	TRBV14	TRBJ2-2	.	TGTGCCAGCAGCTTTCTAGCGGGGGACCTCACCGGGGAGCTGTTTTTT	CASSFLAGDLTGELFF
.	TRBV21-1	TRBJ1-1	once	TGTGCCAGCAGAAGAAGGACAGGGGGCGGTGAAGCTTTCTTT	CASRRRTGGGEAFF
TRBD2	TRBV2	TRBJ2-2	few	TGTGCCAGCACCCTGAGACAGGCCCGACTAGCGGGAGTCACCGGGGAGCTGTTTTTT	CASTLRQARLAGVTGELFF
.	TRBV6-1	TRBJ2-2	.	TGTGCCAGCAGTGAAATTCGGGGTATTGACGGGGAGCTGTTTTTT	CASSEIRGIDGELFF
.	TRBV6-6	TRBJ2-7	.	TGTGCCAGCAGTTACAGCCAGGGTCCCCTGGGCGAGCAGTACTTC	CASSYSQGPLGEQYF
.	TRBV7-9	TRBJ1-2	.	TGTGCCAGCAGTTCCCACCAAACCGGGATGTACTATGGCTACACCTTC	CASSSHQTGMYYGYTF
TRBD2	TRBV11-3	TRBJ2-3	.	TGTGCCAGAGGACTAGCGGGGGATTGTGATGATACGCAGTATTTT	CARGLAGDCDDTQYF
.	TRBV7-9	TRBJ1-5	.	TGTGCCAGCAGTCCTCAGGGATTCAATCAGCCCCAGCATTTT	CASSPQGFNQPQHF
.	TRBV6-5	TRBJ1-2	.	TGTGCCAGCAGTACAGGATATGGCTACACCTTC	CASSTGYGYTF
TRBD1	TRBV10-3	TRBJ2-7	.	TGTGCCATCAGTGAGTGGGACAGGGTAGGCGAGCAGTACTTC	CAISEWDRVGEQYF
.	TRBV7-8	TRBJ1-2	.	TGTGCCAGCAGCTTAGACTCTAACTATGGCTACACCTTC	CASSLDSNYGYTF
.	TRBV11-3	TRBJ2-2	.	TGTGCCAGCAGCTCCTCGGACAGTCTAACCGGGGAGCTGTTTTTT	CASSSSDSLTGELFF
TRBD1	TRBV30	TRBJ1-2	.	TGTGCCTGGAGTGAGGACAGGCGAGGACTATATGGCTACACCTTC	CAWSEDRRGLYGYTF
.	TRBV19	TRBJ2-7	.	TGTGCCAGTTCAGACAGAGTAGACTACGAGCAGTACTTC	CASSDRVDYEQYF
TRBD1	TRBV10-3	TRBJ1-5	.	TGTGCCATCTCGGAGGGGGCGAACAATCAGCCCCAGCATTTT	CAISEGANNQPQHF
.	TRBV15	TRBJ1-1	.	TGTGCCACCAGCAGTATGGACATGGGGGGAAACACTGAAGCTTTCTTT	CATSSMDMGGNTEAFF
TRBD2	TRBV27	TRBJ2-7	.	TGTGCCAGCAGTCCCCGGACTAGCGGGAGGGCTAGCAACGAGCAGTACTTC	CASSPRTSGRASNEQYF
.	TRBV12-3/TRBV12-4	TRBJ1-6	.	TGTGCCAGCAGTTTGGGCGCCAAATCACCCCTCCACTTT	CASSLGAKSPLHF
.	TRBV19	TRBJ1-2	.	TGTGCCAGTAGTATAGCCGGTTATGGCTACACCTTC	CASSIAGYGYTF
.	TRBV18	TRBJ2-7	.	TGTGCCAGCTCACCCGGTCGGGTGGACTACACCTACGAGCAGTACTTC	CASSPGRVDYTYEQYF
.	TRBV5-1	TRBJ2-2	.	TGCGCCAGCAGCTTGAACAGGGACGGGGAGCTGTTTTTT	CASSLNRDGELFF
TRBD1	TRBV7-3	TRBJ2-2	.	TGTGCCAGCAGCTTAAACTTCTGGACAGGGGACACCGGGGAGCTGTTTTTT	CASSLNFWTGDTGELFF
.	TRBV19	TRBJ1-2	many	TGTGCCAGTAGTTACGCCAGGGAACTCACCTTC	CASSYARELTF
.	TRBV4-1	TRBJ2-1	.	TGCGCCAGCAGCCAGAGCGGAAGAGAGCAGTTCTTC	CASSQSGREQFF
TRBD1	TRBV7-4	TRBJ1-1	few	TGTGCCAGCAGCCGACAAGGGGACAGGGGGATTGGTGAAGCTTTCTTT	CASSRQGDRGIGEAFF